This T cell receptor beta chain was recorded in a study of OX40 agonist ivuxolimab in advanced cancers. Study in general: The study enrolled dose-escalation patients with hepatocellular carcinoma, melanoma, renal cell or head and neck cancer.

This CDR3 region has 13 residues. CDR1 is SGHDN, CDR2 FVKESK, per germline. V gave up 2 bases and J gave up 8 bases, with 10 bases separating them. This clone was observed a single time. Data came from immunoSEQ multiplex PCR; TCRdb stores just in-frame clones and leaves some out. The data contain 81,000 or so clones, 88% of them singletons. The sequenced sample was CD4+ or CD8+ T cells sorted from blood, obtained in a trial of the OX40 agonist ivuxolimab. The TCR comes from an adult with an advanced solid tumor such as melanoma, head and neck, liver or kidney cancer. The chain combines TRBV14 with TRBJ1-3; D may be TRBD1 (6 bases). The CDR3 here is CASSQRGADTIYF. DNA for the CDR3: TGTGCCAGCAGCCAACGGGGGGCCGACACCATATATTTT.